These T cell receptor beta chains were read from a single sample in a study of shared clonotypes between healthy human individuals. Sequenced by immunoSEQ multiplex PCR; TCRdb stores in-frame clones only, minus some. There are 2,100,000 or so clones in the sample; more than 90% occur only once, and approximately 0.13% lies in the top ten. The source material was naive CD4+ T cells sorted from blood. The receptors shown here come from a man between 18 and 29 years old in good health. Each CDR3 is given with its conserved first and last residue. D genes are given only for firm matches. Expanded clones get a size class; other rows say once, few or many, or leave the size out.

.	TRBV2	TRBJ2-3	.	CASSDLSDTQYF	TGTGCCAGCAGTGACTTATCGGATACGCAGTATTTT
.	TRBV4-3	TRBJ1-2	.	CASSQTAAADYGYTF	TGCGCCAGCAGCCAAACGGCAGCCGCGGATTATGGCTACACCTTC
.	TRBV21-1	TRBJ1-5	.	CASSSREPQHF	TGTGCCAGCAGCTCCCGAGAGCCCCAGCATTTT
.	TRBV11-3	TRBJ2-7	TRBD2	CASSKTSGGIYEQYF	TGTGCCAGCAGCAAGACTAGCGGGGGGATCTACGAGCAGTACTTC
.	TRBV6-1	TRBJ2-1	.	CASSEEGTKRNEQFF	TGTGCCAGCAGTGAAGAGGGGACGAAGAGGAATGAGCAGTTCTTC
.	TRBV30	TRBJ2-7	.	CAWARDSYEQYF	TGTGCCTGGGCAAGGGACTCCTACGAGCAGTACTTC
.	TRBV7-7	TRBJ2-3	TRBD2	CASSPGTSGWQYF	TGTGCTAGCAGCCCCGGGACTAGCGGTTGGCAGTATTTT
.	TRBV6-5	TRBJ2-2	.	CASSSTGPSTGELFF	TGTGCCAGCAGTTCTACCGGGCCCTCTACCGGGGAGCTGTTTTTT
.	TRBV21-1	TRBJ2-7	.	CASSKAGLRWDEQYF	TGTGCCAGCAGCAAAGCAGGCCTCCGATGGGACGAGCAGTACTTC
.	TRBV7-2	TRBJ1-5	.	CASSLRVGNQPQHF	TGTGCCAGCAGCTTAAGGGTTGGCAATCAGCCCCAGCATTTT
.	TRBV7-2	TRBJ2-3	TRBD2	CASSRAPAGGGTDTQYF	TGTGCCAGCAGCCGAGCTCCGGCGGGAGGAGGCACAGATACGCAGTATTTT
.	TRBV19	TRBJ2-1	.	CATQPGATNRQFF	TGTGCCACCCAGCCCGGGGCTACAAATAGGCAGTTCTTC
.	TRBV28	TRBJ2-5	TRBD1	CASSTDRGKIVETQYF	TGTGCCAGCAGTACCGACAGGGGGAAAATAGTTGAGACCCAGTACTTC
.	TRBV18	TRBJ2-1	.	CASSPVTNGYNEQFF	TGTGCCAGCTCACCGGTAACCAACGGGTACAATGAGCAGTTCTTC
.	TRBV5-1	TRBJ1-2	.	CASSLVGSLYGYTF	TGCGCCAGCAGCTTGGTAGGATCACTTTATGGCTACACCTTC
.	TRBV27	TRBJ1-1	.	CASSSTQSGRTEAFF	TGTGCCAGCAGTTCCACCCAATCAGGGAGAACTGAAGCTTTCTTT
once	TRBV2	TRBJ1-1	TRBD1	CASSEEGGRTEAFF	TGTGCCAGCAGTGAAGAAGGGGGCCGCACTGAAGCTTTCTTT
.	TRBV19	TRBJ1-4	.	CASSGGFSTNEKLFF	TGTGCCAGTAGTGGTGGTTTCTCAACTAATGAAAAACTGTTTTTT
.	TRBV30	TRBJ1-4	.	CAWRGTGNEKLFF	TGTGCCTGGAGGGGGACGGGTAATGAAAAACTGTTTTTT
.	TRBV18	TRBJ2-5	TRBD1	CASSPPTGHGETQYF	TGTGCCAGCTCACCACCGACAGGGCATGGGGAGACCCAGTACTTC
.	TRBV15	TRBJ1-5	.	CATSRGDELQPQHF	TGTGCCACCAGCAGAGGGGACGAGTTGCAGCCCCAGCATTTT
.	TRBV19	TRBJ1-6	TRBD1	CASSTGTATSSYNSPLHF	TGTGCCAGTAGTACCGGGACAGCGACGAGCTCCTATAATTCACCCCTCCACTTT
.	TRBV15	TRBJ1-6	.	CATSSSGTESKSLHF	TGTGCCACCAGCAGTTCCGGGACCGAGAGTAAGTCCCTCCACTTT
once	TRBV2	TRBJ1-4	.	CASRVTRLNEKLFF	TGTGCCAGCAGAGTCACCCGCCTTAATGAAAAACTGTTTTTT
.	TRBV28	TRBJ2-5	TRBD1	CASSSDRETQYF	TGTGCCAGCAGTTCGGACAGGGAGACCCAGTACTTC
.	TRBV5-1	TRBJ1-4	.	CASSLGGSATNEKLFF	TGCGCCAGCAGCTTGGGAGGAAGCGCAACTAATGAAAAACTGTTTTTT
.	TRBV10-3	TRBJ2-7	TRBD1	CAISTRTGGSSYEQYF	TGTGCCATCAGTACGCGCACAGGGGGAAGCTCCTACGAGCAGTACTTC
.	TRBV18	TRBJ2-3	.	CASSPPVGPAQYF	TGTGCCAGCTCACCTCCCGTCGGGCCCGCGCAGTATTTT
.	TRBV6-5	TRBJ1-1	.	CASSRSGDTEAFF	TGTGCCAGCAGTAGGTCCGGGGACACCGAAGCTTTCTTT
.	TRBV6-1	TRBJ2-5	TRBD1	CASSVEGQGPETQYF	TGTGCCAGCAGTGTAGAGGGACAGGGTCCAGAGACCCAGTACTTC
.	TRBV28	TRBJ1-1	.	CASTSSSAGGGTEAFF	TGTGCCAGCACATCATCCTCGGCCGGGGGAGGCACTGAAGCTTTCTTT
.	TRBV7-9	TRBJ2-6	.	CASSSTASGANVLTF	TGTGCCAGCAGCTCGACAGCCTCTGGGGCCAACGTCCTGACTTTC
.	TRBV19	TRBJ2-1	.	CASSTSSNEQFF	TGTGCCAGTAGTACCTCGAGCAATGAGCAGTTCTTC